The source of this T cell receptor beta chain is a study of blood T cell repertoires in COVID-19. Profiling relied on immunoSEQ multiplex PCR, and the TCRdb table lists in-frame clones only, not all of them. The repertoire holds over 250,000 clones, approximately 90% seen once, with approximately 9.5% in the top ten. Ages ranged from 18 to 89 years, with residence in approximately 23 US areas. This TCR was recovered from a man between 35 and 55 years old who had recovered from COVID-19. Material for sequencing was PBMCs or T cells enriched from blood (not recorded which).

CDR3 amino acids: CATRDNVLTEAFF. DNA of the CDR3: TGCGCCACCCGGGACAACGTTCTCACTGAAGCTTTCTTT. The chain links TRBV5-1 to TRBJ1-1; tentatively, D is TRBD1 (6 bases). Germline CDR1 reads SGHRS; CDR2 reads YFSETQ. The V end lost 9 bases, the J end lost 4 bases, and 16 bases lay between the germline ends. The length of the CDR3 is 13 residues.